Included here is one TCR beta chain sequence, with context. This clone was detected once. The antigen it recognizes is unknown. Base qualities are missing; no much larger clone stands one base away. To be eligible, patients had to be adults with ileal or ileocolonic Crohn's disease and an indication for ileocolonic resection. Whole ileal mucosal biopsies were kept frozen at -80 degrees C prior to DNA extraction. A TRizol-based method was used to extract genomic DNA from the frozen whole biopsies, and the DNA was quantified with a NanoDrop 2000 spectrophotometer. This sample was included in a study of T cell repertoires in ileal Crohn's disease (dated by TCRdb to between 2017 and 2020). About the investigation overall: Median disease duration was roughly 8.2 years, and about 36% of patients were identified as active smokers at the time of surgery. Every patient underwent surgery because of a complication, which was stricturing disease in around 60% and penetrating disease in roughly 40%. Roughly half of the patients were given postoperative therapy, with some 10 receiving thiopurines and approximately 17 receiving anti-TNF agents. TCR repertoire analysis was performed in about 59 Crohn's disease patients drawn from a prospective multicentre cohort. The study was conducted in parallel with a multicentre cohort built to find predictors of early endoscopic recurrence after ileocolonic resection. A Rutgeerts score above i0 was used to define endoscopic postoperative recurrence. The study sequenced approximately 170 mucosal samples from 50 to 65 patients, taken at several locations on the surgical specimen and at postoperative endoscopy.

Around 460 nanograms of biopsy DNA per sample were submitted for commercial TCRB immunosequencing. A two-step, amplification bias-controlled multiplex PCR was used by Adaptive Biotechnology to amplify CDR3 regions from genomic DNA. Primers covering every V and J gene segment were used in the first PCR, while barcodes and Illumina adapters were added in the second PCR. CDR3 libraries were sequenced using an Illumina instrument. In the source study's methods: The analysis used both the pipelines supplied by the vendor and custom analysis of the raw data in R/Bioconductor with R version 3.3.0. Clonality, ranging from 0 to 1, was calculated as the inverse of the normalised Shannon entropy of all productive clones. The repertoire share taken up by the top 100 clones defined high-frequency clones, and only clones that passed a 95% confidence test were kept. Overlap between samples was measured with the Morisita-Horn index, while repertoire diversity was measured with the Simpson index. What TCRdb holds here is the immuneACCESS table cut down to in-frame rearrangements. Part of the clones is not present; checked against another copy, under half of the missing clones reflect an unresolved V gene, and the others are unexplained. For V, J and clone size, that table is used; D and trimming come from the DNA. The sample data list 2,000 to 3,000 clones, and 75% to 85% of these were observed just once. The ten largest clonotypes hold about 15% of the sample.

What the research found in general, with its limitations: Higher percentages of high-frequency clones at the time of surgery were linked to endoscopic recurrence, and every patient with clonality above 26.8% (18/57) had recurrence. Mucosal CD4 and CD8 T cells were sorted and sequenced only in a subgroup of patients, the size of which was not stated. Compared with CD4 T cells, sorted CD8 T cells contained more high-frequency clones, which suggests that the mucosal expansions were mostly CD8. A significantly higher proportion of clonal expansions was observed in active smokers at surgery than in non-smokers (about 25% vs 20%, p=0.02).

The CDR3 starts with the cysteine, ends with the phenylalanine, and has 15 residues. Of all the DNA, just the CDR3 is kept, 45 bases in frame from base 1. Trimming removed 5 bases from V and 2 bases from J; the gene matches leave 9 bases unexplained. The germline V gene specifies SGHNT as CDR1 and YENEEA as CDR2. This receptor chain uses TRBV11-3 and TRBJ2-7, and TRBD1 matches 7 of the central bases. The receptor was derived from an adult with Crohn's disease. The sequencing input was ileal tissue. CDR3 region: CASSPPRQGAYEQYF. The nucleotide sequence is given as TGTGCCAGCAGCCCCCCCCGCCAGGGGGCCTACGAGCAGTACTTC.